The present T cell receptor (beta chain) was sequenced within a study of human CD4 T cells and Enterobacteriaceae (dated by TCRdb to about 2020). Overall study outcomes, separate from this receptor: The reactivity of ex vivo clonotypes was inferred solely by matching the nucleotide sequences of those clonotypes to CFSE-low cultures from the same donors. In ex vivo samples, clonotypes with broad cross-reactivity seemed more expanded than specific clonotypes, as 11 of 19 and about 60% of the roughly 35 fell within the top 5%.

V is cut back by 1 base and J by 6 bases, with 6 bases in the junction unmatched. Inclusive of the bounding cysteine and phenylalanine, the CDR3 is 15 residues long. Only the CDR3 region is kept as DNA, spanning 45 bases read in frame from base 1. CDR1 LGHNA and CDR2 YNFKEQ are derived from the germline V gene. To note about this clone: Its antigen is unknown. There are no base qualities to consult, and no much larger clone falls within one base.

Deep-level sequencing was performed on ex vivo total memory CD4+ samples, with a detection sensitivity of one cell in 200,000. The QIAamp DNA Micro Kit was used to extract genomic DNA from cell pellets, and spectrophotometry was used to check the quantity and purity of the genomic DNA. The immunoSEQ multiplex PCR assay was used to amplify the TCR Vbeta CDR3 regions. Sequencing of amplicons was performed on the Illumina HiSeq platform. The retrieved sequences were 87 nucleotides long and included the CDR3 region. From the authors' description of their analysis: Each unique productive TCR Vbeta nucleotide sequence counted as a clonotype and was quantified by productive template frequency from ImmunoSEQ Analyzer V3.0. Expanded clonotypes were defined using a threshold set at the top 5th percentile of each repertoire ranked by frequency. Repertoire overlap was computed as Chao-Jaccard with the R package fossil and visualized by nonmetric multidimensional scaling with the R package MASS. TCRdb retrieved this table from immuneACCESS and kept in-frame rearrangements only. Not all clones are present; in checked studies, unresolved V genes account for under half, and no reason is known for the remainder. That table is the source of V, J and clone size, and D and trimming were worked out from the DNA. A total of tens of thousands of clones appear in this sample, about 80% of them only once. The leading ten clones occupy 1.5% to 2% of the sample.

Memory CD4+ T cells, defined as all CD4+ cells except CD45RA+CCR7+CD95- naive cells, were FACS-sorted on a FACSAria III to over 95% purity. Blood from healthy donors came from blood donation centers in Switzerland. Total CD4+ T cells and monocytes were enriched by positive selection with CD4 and CD14 magnetic microbeads. CD8+, CD14+, CD16+, CD56+, CD19+ and CD25-bright cells were excluded before sorting. To assess in vivo expansion of bacteria-reactive clonotypes, total memory CD4+ T cells from two blood donors were sequenced directly ex vivo. Peripheral blood mononuclear cells were isolated from donor blood using Ficoll-Paque Plus.

The sequence was obtained from a human donor in good health. The sample comprised memory CD4+ T cells from blood. The sample's cell subset or site label, in plain terms: total memory CD4 T cells sorted directly ex vivo, unstimulated. Recombination joined TRBV4-2 with TRBJ2-3; TRBD2 aligns with 8 central bases. The DNA sequence is given as TGTGCCAGCAGCCAAGGGGGGCGGGAGGACGATACGCAGTATTTT. It translates as CASSQGGREDDTQYF.